The source of this T cell receptor (beta chain) is a study of T-cell reconstitution after alpha-beta-depleted transplantation in children. In this sample, this clonotype turned up many times. J lost 6 bases, V lost 2 bases, and 6 bases had no gene match. Germline V lookup: CDR1 SGHAT, CDR2 FQNNGV. The CDR3 sequence is 15 residues long. Unique molecular identifiers tagged the TCRbeta library. TCRdb ran MiXCR on the PCR reads and lists one entry per CDR3 protein. The table lists over 85,000 distinct CDR3 sequences, about a tenth of them singletons. The receptor was derived from a human donor who donated a stem cell graft to a child with acute lymphoblastic leukemia. The specimen was PBMCs from the stem cell graft donor, collected from the stem cell graft. V usage is TRBV11-2 and J usage is TRBJ2-2, with TRBD1 identical over 7 bases. In DNA, the CDR3 is TGTGCCAGCAGCTTACCCCGGGACAGAGCCGGGGAGCTGTTTTTT. The encoded protein is CASSLPRDRAGELFF.